One sample yielded the 7 T cell receptor beta chains listed below, sequenced in a study of blood T cells in healthy people across ages (dated by TCRdb to the mid-2010s). The library was obtained by 5' RACE. Sequencing took place on an Illumina HiSeq 2500. The second PCR ran for about 7 to 11 cycles and used a J-beta primer mix along with a sample-barcoded 5' primer. TCRdb trimmed the raw reads at Q25, called clones with MiXCR and kept productive beta chains. Identical CDR3 proteins give one entry, which carries the most common genes and DNA. This sample holds approximately 790,000 distinct CDR3 sequences; 62% were observed only once. The ten largest clones represent roughly 25% of the sample. What was sequenced was blood. These receptors were collected from a man aged 25 to 45 in good health.

This chain links TRBV20-1 with TRBJ2-1; the match to TRBD2 covers 9 bases. CDR1 is DFQATT and CDR2 is SNEGSKA in the germline V gene (reference sequence). The V and J ends lost 0 bases and 1 base, in that order; junction bases with no gene match: 4. CDR3 length: 16 amino acids. In DNA form, the CDR3 reads TGCAGTGCTAGAGATTCCCTAGCGGGGTCCTACAATGAGCAGTTCTTC. Protein: CSARDSLAGSYNEQFF.

The V call is TRBV29-1, the J call TRBJ2-7; D possibly corresponds to TRBD1 (5 bases). This CDR3 is built from 14 residues. Germline V gene lookup returns CDR1 SQVTM and CDR2 ANQGSEA. The ends were cut back, 1 base at V and 4 bases at J, with 14 bases in the middle. The CDR3 protein is CSVEGLGQSYEQYF. CDR3 coding DNA: TGCAGCGTTGAAGGCCTGGGGCAAAGTTACGAGCAGTACTTC.

The V call is TRBV25-1, the J call TRBJ1-2, with 8 nucleotides matching TRBD1. This CDR3 is 17 amino acids long. Trimming removed 4 bases from V and 4 bases from J; junction bases left unmatched: 14. CDR1 is MGHDK and CDR2 is SYGVNS in the germline V gene. For the CDR3, the DNA is TGTGCCAGCAGTGGCCCCGTCTTTCCGGACAGGGCCTATGGCTACACCTTC. Protein product: CASSGPVFPDRAYGYTF.

The chain joins TRBV7-9 to TRBJ2-1, with no clear D. This CDR3 has 10 amino acids. The germline V gene has CDR1 SEHNR and CDR2 FQNEAQ (reference sequence). Trimming removed 3 bases at V and 9 bases at J, with 3 bases between. This CDR3 is CASSLLEQFF. CDR3 DNA sequence: TGTGCCAGCAGCTTGCTTGAGCAGTTCTTC.

A word on this clonotype: A much larger clone differs by one base, so this may be a read error. The V gene is TRBV2, the J gene TRBJ2-7; D not resolved. With 5 bases removed from V and 7 bases from J, the gap between germline ends came to 15 bases. There are 13 residues in the CDR3. Per germline, CDR1 SNHLY and CDR2 FYNNEI. The DNA for the CDR3 is TGTGCCAGCAGTCAAAACACAGACAATGAGCAGTACTTC. Translation gives CASSQNTDNEQYF.

This CDR3 is CASSDANYGYTF. The CDR3 DNA reads TGCGCCAGCAGTGATGCTAACTATGGCTACACCTTC. V is TRBV10-2 and J is TRBJ1-2; D unclear. This CDR3 has 12 amino acids. Germline CDR1 is WSHSY and CDR2 is SAAADI. V lost 3 bases and J 0 bases, leaving 2 bases between the germline ends.

This chain uses TRBV12-3 or TRBV12-4 with TRBJ2-5, with TRBD2 matching over 8 bases. CDR3 length equals 14 residues. The V gene end was trimmed by 4 bases and the J gene end by 11 bases; junction bases not matched to a gene: 12. CDR3 protein: CASSSGGWLNEQYF. CDR3 nucleotides: TGTGCCAGCAGTTCGGGGGGGTGGCTAAATGAGCAGTACTTC.